This T cell receptor (beta chain) was observed in a study of PD-1 blockade in classical Hodgkin lymphoma. Time point in this sample: newly diagnosed, previously untreated cHL patient sample. V lost 1 base, J lost 12 bases, and 10 bases lay in between. This CDR3 has 11 amino acids. Germline-derived CDR1 and CDR2 are DFQATT and SNEGSKA (reference sequence). The repertoire was sequenced with immunoSEQ multiplex PCR; TCRdb's copy has only in-frame clones and lacks some. The sample consists of about 30,000 clones, 90% to 95% of them appearing once. The sequenced material came from peripheral blood mononuclear cells (PBMCs). The gene calls are TRBV20-1 and TRBJ2-1, with D possibly being TRBD2 (6 bases). The TCR was taken from a human donor with classical Hodgkin lymphoma. CDR3 amino acids: CSARGAGGQFF. The DNA of the CDR3 is TGCAGTGCTAGAGGAGCGGGCGGGCAGTTCTTC.